The rows below give T cell receptor beta chains drawn from one sample of a study of cytomegalovirus exposure and HLA in healthy donors. The protocol was immunoSEQ multiplex PCR, while the TCRdb copy is restricted to in-frame clones and leaves out a portion. The sample has 71,000 or so clones, 94% seen once. Source material: PBMCs. All receptors derive from a man between 18 and 29 years old in good health and CMV-seropositive. Each CDR3 is given with its conserved first and last residue. The order of the fields is V gene, clone size, D gene, J gene, CDR3 DNA, CDR3 protein. A D gene is named only where the DNA matches it firmly. Some rows have no size entry. The others give once, few or many, or a class for an expanded clone.

TRBV28,few,.,TRBJ2-7,TGTGCCAGCAGTTTACAATCGGGACACTACGAGCAGTACTTC,CASSLQSGHYEQYF
TRBV7-3,.,TRBD2,TRBJ2-1,TGTGCCAGCAGCCCTCTAGCGGGGTCCCCCCCTGAGCAGTTCTTC,CASSPLAGSPPEQFF
TRBV28,.,.,TRBJ1-5,TGTGCCAGCACAGGGGTAAGCAATCAGCCCCAGCATTTT,CASTGVSNQPQHF
TRBV7-6,.,TRBD1,TRBJ1-3,TGTGCCAGCAGCTTAGTGCTTACAGGGGCTGGAAACACCATATATTTT,CASSLVLTGAGNTIYF
TRBV4-1,.,TRBD1,TRBJ1-2,TGCGCCAGCAGCCCGGTACCCGACAGGGGGGGCGGCTACACCTTC,CASSPVPDRGGGYTF
TRBV28,.,TRBD2,TRBJ2-7,TGTGCCAGCATCGTCGTTGAGCGGGGCTTGTACGAGCAGTACTTC,CASIVVERGLYEQYF
TRBV7-9,.,TRBD1,TRBJ2-7,TGTGCCAGCAGCCCGCCGGACAGGGGGCGCGAGCAGTACTTC,CASSPPDRGREQYF
TRBV28,.,.,TRBJ2-3,TGTGCCAGCAGTTTTCACGGCGGAAGCACAGATACGCAGTATTTT,CASSFHGGSTDTQYF
TRBV21-1,once,.,TRBJ1-6,TGTGCCAGCAGCAAAGTCCCGGGGGGCGGATCCTATAATTCACCCCTCCACTTT,CASSKVPGGGSYNSPLHF
TRBV2,once,.,TRBJ1-4,TGTGCCAGCATCGCGGACTTTAATGAAAAACTGTTTTTT,CASIADFNEKLFF
TRBV7-9,.,TRBD2,TRBJ2-2,TGTGCCAGCAGAGTTCACCCGGGACTAGCGGGAGGGTCCACCGGGGAGCTGTTTTTT,CASRVHPGLAGGSTGELFF
TRBV20-1,once,TRBD1,TRBJ1-1,TGCAGTGCCTCCAGACAGGGCGAAGCTTTCTTT,CSASRQGEAFF
TRBV15,.,TRBD2,TRBJ2-3,TGTGCCACCAGCAACAGCGGGATGATCGGCACAGATACGCAGTATTTT,CATSNSGMIGTDTQYF
TRBV7-9,.,TRBD2,TRBJ2-5,TGTGCCAGCAGCTCGGGACTAGCGGAGTACCAAGAGACCCAGTACTTC,CASSSGLAEYQETQYF
TRBV5-1,.,.,TRBJ1-4,TGCGCCAGCAGCCTTCGGGAGACTAATGAAAAACTGTTTTTT,CASSLRETNEKLFF
TRBV19,.,.,TRBJ1-1,TGTGCCAGTAGGCGGGGCCCGAGCACTGAAGCTTTCTTT,CASRRGPSTEAFF
TRBV9,once,.,TRBJ2-3,TGTGCCAGCGGAGGGAATACGCAGTATTTT,CASGGNTQYF
TRBV15,few,.,TRBJ2-2,TGTGCCACCAGCAGAGATATCGACAAGACGAACACCGGGGAGCTGTTTTTT,CATSRDIDKTNTGELFF
TRBV5-4,.,TRBD1,TRBJ2-3,TGTGCCAGCAGCACAGGGACAGGGGCCGGTACGCAGTATTTT,CASSTGTGAGTQYF
TRBV15,.,.,TRBJ1-6,TGTGCCACCAGCAGAACCGGGACTGTGAATTCACCCCTCCACTTT,CATSRTGTVNSPLHF
TRBV10-3,.,.,TRBJ2-6,TGTGCCATCCCTGTATCTACTGGGGCCAACGTCCTGACTTTC,CAIPVSTGANVLTF